The 8 T cell receptor beta chains reported below all come from one sample, sequenced in a study of OX40 agonist ivuxolimab in advanced cancers. Libraries were prepared by immunoSEQ multiplex PCR; TCRdb keeps only in-frame clonotypes and omits some of them. The repertoire includes 90,000 to 100,000 clones, 75% to 90% of them detected once, and approximately 0.36% sits in the top ten. Material: CD4+ or CD8+ T cells sorted from blood, obtained in a trial of the OX40 agonist ivuxolimab. These receptors were obtained from an adult with an advanced solid tumor such as melanoma, head and neck, liver or kidney cancer.

The chain recombines TRBV6-5 with TRBJ2-7, with 12 bases identical to TRBD1. Germline lookup yields CDR1 MNHEY and CDR2 SVGAGI. The CDR3 has 14 amino acids. V dropped 4 bases and J dropped 7; count of bases not matched to a gene: 5. The CDR3 protein is CASSSGTGGREQYF. DNA for the CDR3: TGTGCCAGCAGTTCCGGGACAGGGGGCCGAGAGCAGTACTTC.

This CDR3 reads CASTDGSGRYEQYF. The CDR3 bases are TGTGCCAGCACGGATGGTAGCGGGAGATACGAGCAGTACTTC. The V call is TRBV7-8, the J call TRBJ2-7; 9 bases line up with TRBD2. The J segment lost 4 bases and the V segment lost 7 bases, leaving 8 bases of the junction unmatched. Germline V gene data show CDR1 as SGHVS and CDR2 as FQNEAQ. The CDR3 has 14 residues.

The rearrangement joins TRBV11-2 to TRBJ2-7; D uncertain. Trimming took 1 base from V and 3 from J, leaving 7 bases between them. CDR3 length: 13 amino acids. Germline V gives CDR1 SGHAT, CDR2 FQNNGV. This chain's CDR3 is CASSLGGDYEQYF. Here the CDR3 DNA reads TGTGCCAGCAGCTTAGGAGGTGACTACGAGCAGTACTTC.

The chain couples TRBV28 to TRBJ2-4; 7 bases are shared with TRBD2. CDR1 is MDHEN, CDR2 SYDVKM, per germline. The CDR3 totals 17 residues. Trimming took 2 bases from V and 0 from J; bases not matched to a gene: 7. The CDR3 nucleotides are TGTGCCAGCAGTTTAGGGCTAGCGGAAATAGCCAAAAACATTCAGTACTTC. Its protein is CASSLGLAEIAKNIQYF.

V gene TRBV25-1 combines with J gene TRBJ2-1; 10 bases map to TRBD2. The trim removed 8 bases at V and 2 bases at J, leaving 3 bases unmatched. The CDR3 runs to 14 residues. Germline-derived CDR1 and CDR2 are MGHDK and SYGVNS. The chain's CDR3 is CASRSGGAYNEQFF. DNA of the CDR3: TGTGCCAGCCGCAGCGGGGGGGCCTACAATGAGCAGTTCTTC. The entire variable domain, with the rest obtained from reference TRBV25-1 and TRBJ2-1, is as follows: EADIYQTPRYLVIGTGKKITLECSQTMGHDKMYWYQQDPGMELHLIHYSYGVNSTEKGDLSSESTVSRIRTEHFPLTLESARPSHTSQYLCASRSGGAYNEQFFGPGTRLTVL.

The rearrangement links TRBV29-1 to TRBJ2-1; possible D gene TRBD2, 6 bases. The CDR3 loop spans 16 amino acids. Germline values: CDR1 SQVTM, CDR2 ANQGSEA. V shed 6 bases and J shed 0 bases, with 18 bases lying between them. In nucleotides, the CDR3 is TGCAGCGTCGTAAGGGTACCGGGAGTCTCCTACAATGAGCAGTTCTTC. It codes for CSVVRVPGVSYNEQFF.

The chain employs TRBV13 and TRBJ2-1, with 8 bases identical to TRBD1. V shed 0 bases and J 7 bases; nucleotides not matched to a gene: 11. CDR1 is PRHDT, CDR2 FYEKMQ, per germline (reference sequence). There are 17 residues in the CDR3. Here the CDR3 reads CASSLGISGQAQNEQFF. For the CDR3, the DNA is TGTGCCAGCAGCTTAGGGATTTCGGGACAGGCCCAGAATGAGCAGTTCTTC.

The rearrangement joins TRBV28 to TRBJ1-1; 7 nucleotides line up with TRBD1. The junction had 1 base not matched to a gene; V was cut back by 2 bases and J by 1 base. From germline, CDR1 is MDHEN and CDR2 SYDVKM. The CDR3 totals 14 residues. CDR3 in amino acids: CASSLGQENTEAFF. For the CDR3, the DNA is TGTGCCAGCAGTTTAGGACAGGAGAACACTGAAGCTTTCTTT.